A selection of T cell receptor beta chains follows, all from one sample in a study of blood T cell repertoires in COVID-19. Assay used: immunoSEQ multiplex PCR; TCRdb lists only in-frame clones, some missing. Here the sample spans approximately 220,000 clones, around 85% being singletons. The sample taken for sequencing was PBMCs or T cells enriched from blood (not recorded which). The receptor source for this set is a woman between 35 and 50 years old with acute COVID-19. Each CDR3 is given with its conserved first and last residue. The D gene is left open where the match is weak. Only some rows state a clone size, as once, few, many or a class for expanded clones.

j_call	v_call	d_call	clone_size	cdr3_nt	cdr3_aa
TRBJ2-3	TRBV2	.	.	TGTGCCAGCAGGTCGCTAGTATCAGATACGCAGTATTTT	CASRSLVSDTQYF
TRBJ1-6	TRBV28	.	.	TGTGCCAGCAGTACCCACAGTCTTGTTGAAGAGAATTCACCCCTCCACTTT	CASSTHSLVEENSPLHF
TRBJ2-3	TRBV5-6	TRBD1	.	TGTGCCAGCAGCGAGGGACAGCTTACGCAGTATTTT	CASSEGQLTQYF
TRBJ1-1	TRBV11-2	.	.	TGTGCCAGCAGCTTAGGGGCCCACACTGAAGCTTTCTTT	CASSLGAHTEAFF
TRBJ2-1	TRBV10-2	TRBD2	.	TGCGCCAGCAGGGCCTGGCGGGAGGGGGACGATGAGCAGTTCTTC	CASRAWREGDDEQFF
TRBJ2-3	TRBV27	TRBD2	once	TGTGCCAGCAGTTTAGAAGTGACTAGCGGGAGGGTTACAGATACGCAGTATTTT	CASSLEVTSGRVTDTQYF
TRBJ1-3	TRBV2	.	.	TGTGCCAGCAGTGATTTAGTCCGGAGCTCTGGAAACACCATATATTTT	CASSDLVRSSGNTIYF
TRBJ2-5	TRBV29-1	.	.	TGCAGCGTAACCACAGGCGACCAAGAGACCCAGTACTTC	CSVTTGDQETQYF
TRBJ2-5	TRBV29-1	TRBD1	.	TGCAGCGTTGAGTCGGTCTGGGACAGGGAGGGACAGACCCAGTACTTC	CSVESVWDREGQTQYF
TRBJ2-1	TRBV9	TRBD2	.	TGTGCCAGCAGCGTAGGTGGTAGCGGGACCTACAATGAGCAGTTCTTC	CASSVGGSGTYNEQFF
TRBJ1-4	TRBV4-2	TRBD1	.	TGTGCCAGCAGCCAGGGACAGGGGAGGGAAAAACTGTTTTTT	CASSQGQGREKLFF
TRBJ2-1	TRBV6-4	TRBD1	.	TGTGCCAGCAGCCGGACAGGGTATGAGCAGTTCTTC	CASSRTGYEQFF
TRBJ2-1	TRBV20-1	.	.	TGCAGTGTCACAGGGATAAATGAGCAGTTCTTC	CSVTGINEQFF
TRBJ2-7	TRBV24-1	TRBD1	.	TGTGCCACCAGTGAGGACAGGGGGCCCCCCTACGAGCAGTACTTC	CATSEDRGPPYEQYF
TRBJ2-7	TRBV3-1/TRBV3-2	TRBD1	.	TGTGCCAGCAGCCGGACCGGGACAGAAGCCTACGAGCAGTACTTC	CASSRTGTEAYEQYF
TRBJ2-1	TRBV3-1/TRBV3-2	TRBD2	.	TGTGCCAGCAGCCGCCTGGGACTAGCGGGAATCGGCAATGAGCAGTTCTTC	CASSRLGLAGIGNEQFF
TRBJ2-7	TRBV27	.	.	TGTGCCAGCATCCACTTCGCGGGGAAACCTCCCCACGAGCAGTACTTC	CASIHFAGKPPHEQYF
TRBJ2-1	TRBV5-8	TRBD2	.	TGTGCCAGCAGCTTGCGCAGCGGGAGGCAGTCCTACAATGAGCAGTTCTTC	CASSLRSGRQSYNEQFF
TRBJ2-5	TRBV7-9	TRBD2	.	TGTGCCAGCTCTGACGCGGGAGGGTTCCAAGAGACCCAGTACTTC	CASSDAGGFQETQYF
TRBJ1-1	TRBV18	.	.	TGTGCCAGCTCACTCCAGGAGGGAGTGAGGAACACTGAAGCTTTCTTT	CASSLQEGVRNTEAFF
TRBJ1-1	TRBV19	.	few	TGTGCCAGTAGTAGGCAGGGGCCCACTGAAGCTTTCTTT	CASSRQGPTEAFF
TRBJ2-1	TRBV27	TRBD1	.	TGTGCCAGCACCAAAACAGGGGTCCATGAGCAGTTCTTC	CASTKTGVHEQFF
TRBJ2-5	TRBV5-1	.	.	TGCGCCAGCAGCTCGAGCAGGGGTGGGTTGGAGACCCAGTACTTC	CASSSSRGGLETQYF
TRBJ1-3	TRBV7-6	.	.	TGTGCCAGCAGTACCCAGTCGCTCCGCTCTGGAAACACCATATATTTT	CASSTQSLRSGNTIYF
TRBJ2-7	TRBV12-1	.	.	TGTGCCAGCAGCTTGGGCAGATCCTACGAGCAGTACTTC	CASSLGRSYEQYF
TRBJ2-3	TRBV2	.	.	TGTGCCAGCAGTCTGGGCCGCACAGATACGCAGTATTTT	CASSLGRTDTQYF
TRBJ1-1	TRBV12-5	TRBD1	.	TGTGCTAGTGAATGGACAGGCCAATGGAGGAACACTGAAGCTTTCTTT	CASEWTGQWRNTEAFF
TRBJ2-2	TRBV5-5	.	.	TGTGCCAGCAGCTCGGGTACCGACGGGTTAACCGGGGAGCTGTTTTTT	CASSSGTDGLTGELFF